This T cell receptor beta chain was sequenced for a study of T cell responses to AZD1222 COVID-19 vaccine. Study-level results: Sampling captured repertoires only after the peak T cell response.

About this clone itself: Its matching antigen is unknown. The same CDR3 is also encoded by other DNA sequences in this sample.

Here immunoSEQ multiplex PCR was the method, and the copy in TCRdb shows in-frame clones only, minus some. The sample holds 180,000 or so clones; about 92% are singletons and the top ten take 1% to 1.5%. CDR3 length: 13 amino acids. V shed 0 bases and J shed 6 bases, with 6 bases lying between them. Germline V gene sequence: CDR1 SGHRS, CDR2 YFSETQ. This sequence originates from an adult who received the AZD1222 COVID-19 vaccine. The sample here was peripheral blood, taken 28 days after the second AZD1222 dose. The V call is TRBV5-1, the J call TRBJ1-4; D remains ambiguous. The CDR3 sequence is CASSLVGDEKLFF. Written as DNA, the CDR3 is TGCGCCAGCAGCTTGGTGGGCGATGAAAAACTGTTTTTT. The full variable domain, with the rest looked up from reference TRBV5-1 and TRBJ1-4, is KAGVTQTPRYLIKTRGQQVTLSCSPISGHRSVSWYQQTPGQGLQFLFEYFSETQRNKGNFPGRFSGRQFSNSRSEMNVSTLELGDSALYLCASSLVGDEKLFFGSGTQLSVL.